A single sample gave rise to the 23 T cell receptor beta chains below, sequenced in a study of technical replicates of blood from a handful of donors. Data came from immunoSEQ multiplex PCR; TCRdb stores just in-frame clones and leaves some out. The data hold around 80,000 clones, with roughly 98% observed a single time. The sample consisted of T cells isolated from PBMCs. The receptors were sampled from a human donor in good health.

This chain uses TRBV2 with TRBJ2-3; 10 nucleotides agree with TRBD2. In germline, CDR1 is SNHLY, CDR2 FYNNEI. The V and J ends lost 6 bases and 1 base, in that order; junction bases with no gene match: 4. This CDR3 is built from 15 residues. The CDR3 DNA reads TGTGCCAGCAGACTAGGGACTAGCGGCACAGATACGCAGTATTTT. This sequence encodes CASRLGTSGTDTQYF.

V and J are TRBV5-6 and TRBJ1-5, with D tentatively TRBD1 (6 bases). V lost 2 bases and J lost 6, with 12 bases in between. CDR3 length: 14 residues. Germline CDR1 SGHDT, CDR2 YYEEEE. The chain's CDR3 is CASSFGLGAQPQHF. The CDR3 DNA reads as TGTGCCAGCAGCTTTGGGCTGGGGGCTCAGCCCCAGCATTTT.

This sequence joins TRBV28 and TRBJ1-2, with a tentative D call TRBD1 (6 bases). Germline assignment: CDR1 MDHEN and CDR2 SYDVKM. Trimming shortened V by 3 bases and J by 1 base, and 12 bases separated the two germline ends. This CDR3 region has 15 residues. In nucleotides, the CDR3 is TGTGCCAGCAGTTTTCCCGACAGGCATAACTATGGCTACACCTTC. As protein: CASSFPDRHNYGYTF.

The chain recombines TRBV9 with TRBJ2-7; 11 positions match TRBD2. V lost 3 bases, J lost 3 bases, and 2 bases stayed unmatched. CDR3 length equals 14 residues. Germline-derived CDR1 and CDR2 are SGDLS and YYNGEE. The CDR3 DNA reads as TGTGCCAGCAGCGCGGGACTAGCGGACTACGAGCAGTACTTC. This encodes CASSAGLADYEQYF.

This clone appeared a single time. The CDR3 region is CATLAGGTGELFF. CDR3 DNA: TGTGCCACCCTAGCGGGGGGCACCGGGGAGCTGTTTTTT. The V call is TRBV7-6, the J call TRBJ2-2; TRBD2 matches 11 bases. The V gene's germline CDR1 is SGHVS and CDR2 FNYEAQ. J gave up 4 bases and V 10 bases, and 2 bases lay outside the gene matches. This CDR3 region has 13 residues.

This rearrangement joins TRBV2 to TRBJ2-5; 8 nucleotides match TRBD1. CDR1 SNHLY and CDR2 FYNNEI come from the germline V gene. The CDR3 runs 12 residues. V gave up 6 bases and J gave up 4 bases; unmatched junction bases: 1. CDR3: CASRDRAETQYF. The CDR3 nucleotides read TGTGCCAGCAGGGACAGGGCAGAGACCCAGTACTTC.

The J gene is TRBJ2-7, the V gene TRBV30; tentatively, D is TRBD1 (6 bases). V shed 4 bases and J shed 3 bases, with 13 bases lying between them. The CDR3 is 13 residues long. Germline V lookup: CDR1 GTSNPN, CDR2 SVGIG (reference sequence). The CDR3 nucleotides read TGTGCCTGGACGAAGGGGGTGGGCTACGAGCAGTACTTC. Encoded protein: CAWTKGVGYEQYF.

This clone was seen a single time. CDR3 DNA sequence: TGTGCCAGCAGCTTCCAGGGGGCGAGCGGTGAAGCTTTCTTT. Translating gives CASSFQGASGEAFF. The chain combines TRBV5-4 with TRBJ1-1; TRBD1 matches 8 bases. Germline CDR1 and CDR2: SGHNT and YYREEE (reference sequence). The CDR3 totals 14 residues. With V trimmed by 2 bases and J by 7 bases, 7 bases remained unmatched.

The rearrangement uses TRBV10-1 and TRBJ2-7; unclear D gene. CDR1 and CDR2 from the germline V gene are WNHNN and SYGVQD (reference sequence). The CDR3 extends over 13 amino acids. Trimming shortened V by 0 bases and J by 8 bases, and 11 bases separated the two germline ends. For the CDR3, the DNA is TGCGCCAGCAGTGAGTCAGGCAGGCCTAAGCAGTACTTC. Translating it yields CASSESGRPKQYF.

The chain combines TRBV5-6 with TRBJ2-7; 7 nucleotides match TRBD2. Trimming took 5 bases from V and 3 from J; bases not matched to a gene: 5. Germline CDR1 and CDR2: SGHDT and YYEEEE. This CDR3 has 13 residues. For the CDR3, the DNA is TGTGCCAGCAGGAGCGGGATTGGCTACGAGCAGTACTTC. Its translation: CASRSGIGYEQYF.

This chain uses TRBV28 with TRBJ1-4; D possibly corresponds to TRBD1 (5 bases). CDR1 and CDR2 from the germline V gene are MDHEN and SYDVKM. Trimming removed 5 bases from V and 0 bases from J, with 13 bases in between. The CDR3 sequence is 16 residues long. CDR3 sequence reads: CASSPTGIATNEKLFF. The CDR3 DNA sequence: TGTGCCAGCAGTCCAACAGGAATCGCAACTAATGAAAAACTGTTTTTT. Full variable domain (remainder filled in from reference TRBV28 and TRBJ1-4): DVKVTQSSRYLVKRTGEKVFLECVQDMDHENMFWYRQDPGLGLRLIYFSYDVKMKEKGDIPEGYSVSREKKERFSLILESASTNQTSMYLCASSPTGIATNEKLFFGSGTQLSVL.

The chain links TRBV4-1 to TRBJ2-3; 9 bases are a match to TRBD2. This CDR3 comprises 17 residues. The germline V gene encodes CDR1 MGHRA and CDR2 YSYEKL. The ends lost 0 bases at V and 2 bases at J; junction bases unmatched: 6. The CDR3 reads CASSQEGLAIATDTQYF. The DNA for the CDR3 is TGCGCCAGCAGCCAAGAGGGACTAGCAATCGCCACAGATACGCAGTATTTT.

CDR3 residues: CASSYTSGTGPLEQYF. CDR3 DNA sequence: TGTGCCAGCAGTTACACGTCCGGGACAGGGCCCCTCGAGCAGTACTTC. The J gene is TRBJ2-7, the V gene TRBV6-5; the match to TRBD1 covers 9 bases. From germline, CDR1 is MNHEY and CDR2 SVGAGI. J lost 6 bases, V lost 2 bases, and 11 bases had no gene match. CDR3 size: 16 residues.

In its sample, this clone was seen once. The CDR3 region is CASSTGTLAPYEQFF. Here the CDR3 DNA reads TGTGCCAGCAGCACCGGAACCCTAGCCCCTTATGAGCAGTTCTTC. This sequence joins TRBV7-6 and TRBJ2-1; a weak D match, TRBD2 (5 bases). Deletions cut 5 bases from V and 8 bases from J, with 19 bases between. The CDR3 extends over 15 amino acids. Germline V CDR1 and CDR2: SGHVS, FNYEAQ.

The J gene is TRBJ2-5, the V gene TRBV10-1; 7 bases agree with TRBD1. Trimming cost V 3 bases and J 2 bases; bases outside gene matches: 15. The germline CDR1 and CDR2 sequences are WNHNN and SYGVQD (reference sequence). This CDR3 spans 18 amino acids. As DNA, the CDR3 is TGCGCCAGCAGTGATTCTTTCGGTTCGGGACAGCGACAAGAGACCCAGTACTTC. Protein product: CASSDSFGSGQRQETQYF.

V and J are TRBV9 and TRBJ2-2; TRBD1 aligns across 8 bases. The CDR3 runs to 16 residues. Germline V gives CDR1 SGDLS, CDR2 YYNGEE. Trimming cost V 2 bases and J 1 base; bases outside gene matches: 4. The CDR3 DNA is TGTGCCAGCAGCGTCGCCGGGACAGGGAACACCGGGGAGCTGTTTTTT. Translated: CASSVAGTGNTGELFF.

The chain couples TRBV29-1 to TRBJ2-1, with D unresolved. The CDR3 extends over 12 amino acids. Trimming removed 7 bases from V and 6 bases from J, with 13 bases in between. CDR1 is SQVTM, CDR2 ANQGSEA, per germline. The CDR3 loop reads CSGQLTGNEQFF. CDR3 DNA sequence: TGCAGCGGCCAGTTGACGGGCAATGAGCAGTTCTTC.

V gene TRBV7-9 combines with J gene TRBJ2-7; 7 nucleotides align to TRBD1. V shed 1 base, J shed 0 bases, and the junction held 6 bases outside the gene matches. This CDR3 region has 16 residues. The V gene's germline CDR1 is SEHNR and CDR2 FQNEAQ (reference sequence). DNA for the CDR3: TGTGCCAGCAGCTTAGTTCCACAGGGGCTCTCCTACGAGCAGTACTTC. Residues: CASSLVPQGLSYEQYF.

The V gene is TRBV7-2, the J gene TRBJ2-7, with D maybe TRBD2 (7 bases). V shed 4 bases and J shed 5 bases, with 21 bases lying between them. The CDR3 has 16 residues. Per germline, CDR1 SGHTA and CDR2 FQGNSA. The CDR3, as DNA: TGTGCCAGCAGCTGGGGGGGCGGGCCCGATAGCCACGAGCAGTACTTC. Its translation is CASSWGGGPDSHEQYF.

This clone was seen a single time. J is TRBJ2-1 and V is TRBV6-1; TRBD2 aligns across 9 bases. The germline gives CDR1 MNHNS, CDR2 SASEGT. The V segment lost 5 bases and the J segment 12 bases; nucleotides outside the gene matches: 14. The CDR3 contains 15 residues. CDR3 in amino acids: CASSQNSGGSFWQFF. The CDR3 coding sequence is TGTGCCAGCAGTCAAAATAGCGGGGGCTCCTTCTGGCAGTTCTTC.

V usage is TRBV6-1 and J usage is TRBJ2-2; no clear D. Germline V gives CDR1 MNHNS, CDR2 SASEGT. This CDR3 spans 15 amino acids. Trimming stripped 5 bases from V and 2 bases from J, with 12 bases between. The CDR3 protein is CASSFITANTGELFF. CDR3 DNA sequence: TGTGCCAGCAGTTTTATTACAGCCAACACCGGGGAGCTGTTTTTT.

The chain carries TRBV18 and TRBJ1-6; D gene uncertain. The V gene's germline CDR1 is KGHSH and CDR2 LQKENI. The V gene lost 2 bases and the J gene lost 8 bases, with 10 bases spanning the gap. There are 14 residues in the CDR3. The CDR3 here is CASSPELGDSPLHF. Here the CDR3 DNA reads TGTGCCAGCTCACCAGAATTGGGAGATTCACCCCTCCACTTT.

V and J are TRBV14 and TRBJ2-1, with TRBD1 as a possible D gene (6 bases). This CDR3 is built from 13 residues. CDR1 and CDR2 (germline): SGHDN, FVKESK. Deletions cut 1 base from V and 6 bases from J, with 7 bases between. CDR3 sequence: CASSQVRGNEQFF. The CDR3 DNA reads TGTGCCAGCAGCCAAGTCAGGGGCAATGAGCAGTTCTTC.